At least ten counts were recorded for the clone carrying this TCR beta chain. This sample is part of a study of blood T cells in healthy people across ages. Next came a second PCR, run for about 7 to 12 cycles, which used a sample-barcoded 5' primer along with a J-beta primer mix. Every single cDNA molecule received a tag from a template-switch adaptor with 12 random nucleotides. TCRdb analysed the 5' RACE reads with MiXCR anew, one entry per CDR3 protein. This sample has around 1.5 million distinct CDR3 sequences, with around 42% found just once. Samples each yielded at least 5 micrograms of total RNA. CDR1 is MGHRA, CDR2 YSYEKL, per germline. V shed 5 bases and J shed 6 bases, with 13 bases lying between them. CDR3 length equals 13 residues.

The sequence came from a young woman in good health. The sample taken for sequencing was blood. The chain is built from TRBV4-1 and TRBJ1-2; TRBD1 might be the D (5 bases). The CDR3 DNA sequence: TGCGCCAGCAGCAATCGGCAGGGAAATGGCTACACCTTC. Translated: CASSNRQGNGYTF.